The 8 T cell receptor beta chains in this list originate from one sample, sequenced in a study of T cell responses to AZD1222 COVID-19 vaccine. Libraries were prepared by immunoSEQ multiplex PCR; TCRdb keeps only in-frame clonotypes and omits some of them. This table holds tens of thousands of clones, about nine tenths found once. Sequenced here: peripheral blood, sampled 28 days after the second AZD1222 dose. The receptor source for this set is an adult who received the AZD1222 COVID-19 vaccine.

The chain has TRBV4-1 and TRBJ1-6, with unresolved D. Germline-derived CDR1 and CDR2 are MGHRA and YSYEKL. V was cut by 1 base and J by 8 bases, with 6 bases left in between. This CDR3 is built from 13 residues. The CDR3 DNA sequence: TGCGCCAGCAGCCAAGTAGCAGATTCACCCCTCCACTTT. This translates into CASSQVADSPLHF.

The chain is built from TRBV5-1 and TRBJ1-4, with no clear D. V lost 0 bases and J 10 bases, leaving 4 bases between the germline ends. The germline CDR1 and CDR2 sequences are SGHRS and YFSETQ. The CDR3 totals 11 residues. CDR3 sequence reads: CASSLAGKLFF. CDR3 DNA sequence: TGCGCCAGCAGCTTGGCTGGAAAACTGTTTTTT.

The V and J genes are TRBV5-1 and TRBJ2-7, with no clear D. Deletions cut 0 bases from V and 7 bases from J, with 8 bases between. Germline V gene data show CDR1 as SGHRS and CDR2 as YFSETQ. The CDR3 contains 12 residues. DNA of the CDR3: TGCGCCAGCAGCTTGGACTTGGGGGAGCAGTACTTC. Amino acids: CASSLDLGEQYF.

CDR3 in amino acids: CASRGGTDYEQYF. Here the CDR3 DNA reads TGTGCCAGCAGAGGAGGGACAGACTACGAGCAGTACTTC. V usage is TRBV2 and J usage is TRBJ2-7; D possibly corresponds to TRBD1 (7 bases). From germline, CDR1 is SNHLY and CDR2 FYNNEI. V shed 6 bases and J shed 3 bases, with 12 bases lying between them. This CDR3 has 13 amino acids.

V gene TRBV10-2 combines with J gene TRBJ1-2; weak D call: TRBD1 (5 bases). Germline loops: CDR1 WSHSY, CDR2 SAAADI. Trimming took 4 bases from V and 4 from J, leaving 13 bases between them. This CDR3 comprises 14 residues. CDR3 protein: CASSGDGAFYGYTF. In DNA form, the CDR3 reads TGCGCCAGCAGTGGGGACGGTGCCTTCTATGGCTACACCTTC.

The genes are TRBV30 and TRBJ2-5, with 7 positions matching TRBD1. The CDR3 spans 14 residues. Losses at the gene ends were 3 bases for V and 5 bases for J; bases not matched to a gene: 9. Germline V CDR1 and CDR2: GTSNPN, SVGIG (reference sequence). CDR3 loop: CAWREGGEGETQYF. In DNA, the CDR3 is TGTGCCTGGAGAGAAGGGGGCGAAGGGGAGACCCAGTACTTC.

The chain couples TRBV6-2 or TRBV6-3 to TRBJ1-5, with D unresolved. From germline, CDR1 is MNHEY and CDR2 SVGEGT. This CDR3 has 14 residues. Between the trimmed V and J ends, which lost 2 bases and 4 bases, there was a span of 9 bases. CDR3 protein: CASSYAARNQPQHF. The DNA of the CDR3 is TGTGCCAGCAGTTACGCTGCCAGGAATCAGCCCCAGCATTTT.

The CDR3 region has the DNA TGTGCCATCAGTGAAATCGGTCAGGGATGGACCGGGGAGCTGTTTTTT. This translates into CAISEIGQGWTGELFF. The rearrangement uses TRBV10-3 and TRBJ2-2; the D gene is possibly TRBD1 (5 bases). CDR1 is ENHRY, CDR2 SYGVKD, per germline. Trimming took off 3 bases at V and 5 bases at J, with 16 bases between the two ends. This CDR3 region has 16 residues.